Reported below is one T cell receptor beta chain. Its antigen is not identified. Quantitative molecular-barcoded 5'-RACE generated the TCR beta libraries. Each CDR3 protein gets one entry after TCRdb re-called the 5' RACE reads with MiXCR. The repertoire holds about 390,000 distinct CDR3 sequences, with about a fifth as singletons. This entry comes from a study of CD8 T cells in ankylosing spondylitis. Study findings and constraints: What seemed typical of ankylosing spondylitis blood was a TCR beta motif built from about 8 highly homologous variants. Within peripheral blood, clones linked to disease were CD8+ and relatively rare. According to the report, clones linked to the disease were significantly enriched in matched synovial fluid samples taken from ankylosing spondylitis patients.

Germline values: CDR1 MNHEY, CDR2 SVGAGI. This CDR3 has 15 residues. V was trimmed by 5 bases and J by 4 bases, leaving 17 bases between them. The receptor was derived from a male donor with ankylosing spondylitis. The chain couples TRBV6-5 to TRBJ1-2; maybe TRBD1 (5 bases). The sequenced material came from blood, either unsorted or a sorted T cell fraction (not recorded which). CDR3 bases: TGTGCCAGCAGTCACCCCGGGGGGGGGTTCTATGGCTACACCTTC. Translated: CASSHPGGGFYGYTF.